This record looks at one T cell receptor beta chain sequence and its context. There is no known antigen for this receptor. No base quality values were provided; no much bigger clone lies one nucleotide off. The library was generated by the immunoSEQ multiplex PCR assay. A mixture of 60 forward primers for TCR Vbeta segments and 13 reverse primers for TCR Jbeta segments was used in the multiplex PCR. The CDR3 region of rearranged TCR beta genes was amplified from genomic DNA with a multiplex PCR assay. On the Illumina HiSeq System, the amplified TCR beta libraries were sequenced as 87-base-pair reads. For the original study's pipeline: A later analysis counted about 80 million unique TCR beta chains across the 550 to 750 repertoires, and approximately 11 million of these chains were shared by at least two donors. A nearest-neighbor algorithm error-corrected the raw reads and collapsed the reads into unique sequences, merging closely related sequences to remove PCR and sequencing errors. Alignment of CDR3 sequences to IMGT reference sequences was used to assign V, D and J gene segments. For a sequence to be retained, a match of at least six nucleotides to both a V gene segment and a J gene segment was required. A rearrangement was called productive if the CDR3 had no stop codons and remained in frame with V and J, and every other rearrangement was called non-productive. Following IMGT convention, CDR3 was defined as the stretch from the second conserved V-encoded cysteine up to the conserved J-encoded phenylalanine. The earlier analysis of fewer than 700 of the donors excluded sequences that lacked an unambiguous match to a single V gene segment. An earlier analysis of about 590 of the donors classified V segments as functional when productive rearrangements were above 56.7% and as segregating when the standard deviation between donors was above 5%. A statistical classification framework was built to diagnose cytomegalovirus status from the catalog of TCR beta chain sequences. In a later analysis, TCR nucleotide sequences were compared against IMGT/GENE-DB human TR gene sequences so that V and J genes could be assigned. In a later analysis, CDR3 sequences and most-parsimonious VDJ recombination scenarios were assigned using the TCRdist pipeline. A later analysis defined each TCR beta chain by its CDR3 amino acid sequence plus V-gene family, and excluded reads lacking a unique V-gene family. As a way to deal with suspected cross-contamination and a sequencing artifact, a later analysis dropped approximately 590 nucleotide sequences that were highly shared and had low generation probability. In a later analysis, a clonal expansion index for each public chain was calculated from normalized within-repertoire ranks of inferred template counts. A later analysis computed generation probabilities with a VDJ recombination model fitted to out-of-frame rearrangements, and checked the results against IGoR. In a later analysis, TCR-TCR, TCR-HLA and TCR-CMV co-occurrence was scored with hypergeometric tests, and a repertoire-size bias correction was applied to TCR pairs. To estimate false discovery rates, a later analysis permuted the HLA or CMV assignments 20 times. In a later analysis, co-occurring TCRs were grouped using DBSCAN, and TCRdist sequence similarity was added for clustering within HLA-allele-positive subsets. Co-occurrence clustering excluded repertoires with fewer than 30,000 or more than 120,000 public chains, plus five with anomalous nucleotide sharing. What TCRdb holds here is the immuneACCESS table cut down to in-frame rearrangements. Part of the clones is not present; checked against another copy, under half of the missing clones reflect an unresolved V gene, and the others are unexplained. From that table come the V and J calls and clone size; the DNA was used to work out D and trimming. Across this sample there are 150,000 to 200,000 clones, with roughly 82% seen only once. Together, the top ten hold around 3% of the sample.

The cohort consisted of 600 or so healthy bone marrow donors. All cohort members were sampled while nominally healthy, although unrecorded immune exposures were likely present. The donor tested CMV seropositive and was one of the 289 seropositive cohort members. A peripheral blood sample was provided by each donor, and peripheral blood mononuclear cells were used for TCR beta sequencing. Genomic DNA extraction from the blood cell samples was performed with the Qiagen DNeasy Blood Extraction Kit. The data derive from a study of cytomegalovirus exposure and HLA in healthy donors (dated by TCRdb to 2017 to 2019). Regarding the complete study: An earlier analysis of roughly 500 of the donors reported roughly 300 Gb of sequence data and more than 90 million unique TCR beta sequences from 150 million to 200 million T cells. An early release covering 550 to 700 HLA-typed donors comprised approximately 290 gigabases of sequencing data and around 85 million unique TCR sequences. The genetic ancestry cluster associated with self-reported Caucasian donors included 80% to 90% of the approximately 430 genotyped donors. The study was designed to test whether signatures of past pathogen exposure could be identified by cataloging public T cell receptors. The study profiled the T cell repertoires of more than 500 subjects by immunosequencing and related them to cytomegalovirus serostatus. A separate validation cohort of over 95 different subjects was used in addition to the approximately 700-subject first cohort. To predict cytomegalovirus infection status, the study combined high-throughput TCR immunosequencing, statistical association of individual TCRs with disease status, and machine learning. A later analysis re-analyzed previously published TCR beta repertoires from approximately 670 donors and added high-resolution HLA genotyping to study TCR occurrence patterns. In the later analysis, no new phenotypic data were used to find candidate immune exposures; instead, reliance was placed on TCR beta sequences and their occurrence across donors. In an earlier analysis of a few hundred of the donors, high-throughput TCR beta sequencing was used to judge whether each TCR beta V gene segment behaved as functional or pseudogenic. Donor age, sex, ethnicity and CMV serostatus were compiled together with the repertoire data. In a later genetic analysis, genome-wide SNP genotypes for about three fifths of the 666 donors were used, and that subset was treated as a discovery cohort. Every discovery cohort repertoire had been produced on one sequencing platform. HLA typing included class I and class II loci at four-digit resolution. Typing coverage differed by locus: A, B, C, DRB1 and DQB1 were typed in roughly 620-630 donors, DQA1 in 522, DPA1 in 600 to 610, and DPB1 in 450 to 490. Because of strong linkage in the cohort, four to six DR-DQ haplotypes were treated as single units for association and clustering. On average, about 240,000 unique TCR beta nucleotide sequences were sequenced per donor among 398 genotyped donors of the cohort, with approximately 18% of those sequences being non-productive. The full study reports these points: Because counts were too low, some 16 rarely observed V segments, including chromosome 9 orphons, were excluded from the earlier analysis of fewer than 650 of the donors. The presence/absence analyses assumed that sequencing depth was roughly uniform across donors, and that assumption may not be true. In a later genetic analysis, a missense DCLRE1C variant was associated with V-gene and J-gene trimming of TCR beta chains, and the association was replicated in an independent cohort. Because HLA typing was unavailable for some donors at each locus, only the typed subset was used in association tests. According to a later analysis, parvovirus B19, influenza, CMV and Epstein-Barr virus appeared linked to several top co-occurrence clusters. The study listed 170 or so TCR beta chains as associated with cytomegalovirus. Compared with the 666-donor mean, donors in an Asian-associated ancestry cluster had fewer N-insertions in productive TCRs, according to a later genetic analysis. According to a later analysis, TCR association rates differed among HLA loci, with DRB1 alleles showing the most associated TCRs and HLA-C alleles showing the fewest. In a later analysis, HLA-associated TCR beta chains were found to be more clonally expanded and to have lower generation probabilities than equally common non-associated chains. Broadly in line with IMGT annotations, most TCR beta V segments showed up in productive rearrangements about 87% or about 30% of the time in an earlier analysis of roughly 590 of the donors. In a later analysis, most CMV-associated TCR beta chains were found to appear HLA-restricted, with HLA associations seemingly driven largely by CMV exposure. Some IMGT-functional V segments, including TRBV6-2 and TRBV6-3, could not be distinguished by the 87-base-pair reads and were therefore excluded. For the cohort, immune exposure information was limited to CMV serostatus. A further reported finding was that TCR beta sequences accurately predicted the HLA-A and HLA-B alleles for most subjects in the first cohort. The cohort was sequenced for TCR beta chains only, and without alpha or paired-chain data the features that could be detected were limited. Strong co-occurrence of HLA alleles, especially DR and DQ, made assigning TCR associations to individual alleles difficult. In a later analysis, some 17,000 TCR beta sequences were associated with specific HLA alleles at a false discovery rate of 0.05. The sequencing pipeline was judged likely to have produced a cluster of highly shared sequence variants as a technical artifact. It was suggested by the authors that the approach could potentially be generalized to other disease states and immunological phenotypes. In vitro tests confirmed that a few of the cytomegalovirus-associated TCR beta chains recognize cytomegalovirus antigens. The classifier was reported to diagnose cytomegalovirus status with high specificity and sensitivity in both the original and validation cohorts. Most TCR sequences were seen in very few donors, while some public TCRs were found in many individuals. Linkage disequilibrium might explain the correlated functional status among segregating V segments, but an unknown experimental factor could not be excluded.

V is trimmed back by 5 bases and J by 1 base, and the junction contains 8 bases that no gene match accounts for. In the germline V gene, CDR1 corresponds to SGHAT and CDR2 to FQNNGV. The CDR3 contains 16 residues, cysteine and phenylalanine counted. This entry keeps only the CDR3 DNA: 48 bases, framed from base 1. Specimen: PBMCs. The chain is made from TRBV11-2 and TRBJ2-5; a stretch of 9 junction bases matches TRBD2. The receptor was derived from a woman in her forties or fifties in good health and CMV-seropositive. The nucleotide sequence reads TGTGCCAGCAGCCCGCGGGGTAGCGGGGGCCAAGAGACCCAGTACTTC. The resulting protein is CASSPRGSGGQETQYF.